This record looks at one T cell receptor beta chain sequence and its context. The data are from a study of blood T cell repertoires in COVID-19. Study at large: The United States, Italy and Spain were the sources of the acute and convalescent COVID-19 samples.

The V end was cut by 4 bases, the J end by 8 bases, with 6 bases between. Germline CDR1 SGHDT, CDR2 YYEEEE. This CDR3 region has 11 residues. Data came from immunoSEQ multiplex PCR; TCRdb stores just in-frame clones and leaves some out. The data show about 210,000 clones, about 90% seen once. Sequenced input: peripheral blood. This clonotype was sampled from a man aged 30-40 years with acute or convalescent COVID-19. The chain recombines TRBV5-6 with TRBJ1-4; D not resolved. Here the CDR3 DNA reads TGTGCCAGCAGCGTTGGCGAAAAACTGTTTTTT. This encodes CASSVGEKLFF.